The clone carrying this TCR beta chain showed up just a few times. The antigen remains undetermined. The entry originates in a study of CD4 T cells in relation to SARS-CoV-2 and coronaviruses. As for the study in general: Convalescent donors were aged about 21 to 75, with median approximately 39 years. General study findings and limits: Each donor contributed either pre-pandemic or post-infection samples, not both.

The CDR3 is 13 amino acids. Trimming removed 7 bases from V and 7 bases from J, with 11 bases in between. Using immunoSEQ multiplex PCR, the repertoire was profiled, and TCRdb retains in-frame clones only, with some absent. The sample has some 60,000 clones, 92% seen once. The rearrangement links TRBV12-3 or TRBV12-4 to TRBJ1-6; D is possibly TRBD1 (5 bases). Sequencing was performed on naive CD4+ T cells from PBMCs. Subset: naive CD4+ T cells isolated by negative enrichment. The receptor was isolated from an adult with COVID-19. CDR3 coding DNA: TGTGCCAGCACCCTGACAGTAAATTCACCCCTCCACTTT. It specifies CASTLTVNSPLHF.